This T cell receptor beta chain comes out of a study of beta chain features in type 1 diabetes. Points from the study as a whole: Individuals with type 1 diabetes displayed fewer insertions and more deletions at VDJ junctions. Researchers report that Type 1 diabetes patients had moderately but significantly shorter TCRB CDR3s across all four CD4+ subsets. High-TCR-expressing cells could be over-represented by cDNA sequencing.

The isolated RNA, all of it, was reverse transcribed, so expressed TCRB transcripts were what got sequenced. Profiled with immunoSEQ multiplex PCR; TCRdb holds only in-frame clones, not every one. The sample gives over 65,000 clones, under 35% of which show up once; about 0.48% is in the top ten. Central memory, naive, regulatory and stem cell-like memory CD4+ cells were sorted by CD45RO/CCR7/CD25/CD127/CD95/CD27. The V and J ends lost 4 bases and 0 bases, in that order; junction bases with no gene match: 5. The CDR3 totals 16 residues. The germline CDR1 and CDR2 sequences are SGHNT and YYREEE (reference sequence). This clone was detected only a few times. Its antigen remains unknown.

The sample was stem cell memory CD4+ T cells from blood. This sequence originates from a woman between 18 and 30 years old in good health. This chain uses TRBV5-4 with TRBJ2-2; the match to TRBD2 covers 8 bases. CDR3 bases: TGTGCCAGCAGCCTTAGCGGGAACCCGAACACCGGGGAGCTGTTTTTT. Protein product: CASSLSGNPNTGELFF.